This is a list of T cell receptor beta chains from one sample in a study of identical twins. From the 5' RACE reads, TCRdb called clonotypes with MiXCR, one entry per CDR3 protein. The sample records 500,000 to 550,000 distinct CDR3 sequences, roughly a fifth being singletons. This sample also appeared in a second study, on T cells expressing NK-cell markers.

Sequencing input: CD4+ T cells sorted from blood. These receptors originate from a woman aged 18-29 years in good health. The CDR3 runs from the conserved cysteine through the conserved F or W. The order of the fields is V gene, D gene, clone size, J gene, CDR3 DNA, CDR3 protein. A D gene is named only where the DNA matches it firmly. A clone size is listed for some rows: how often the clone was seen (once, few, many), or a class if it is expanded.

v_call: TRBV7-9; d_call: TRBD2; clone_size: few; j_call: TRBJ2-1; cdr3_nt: TGTGCCAGCAGCCCAACCCAGACTAGCGGGAACAATGAGCAGTTCTTC; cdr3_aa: CASSPTQTSGNNEQFF
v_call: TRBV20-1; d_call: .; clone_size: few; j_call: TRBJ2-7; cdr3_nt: TGCAGTGCACTTCCGGGCGCGGGGGAGCAGTACTTC; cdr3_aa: CSALPGAGEQYF
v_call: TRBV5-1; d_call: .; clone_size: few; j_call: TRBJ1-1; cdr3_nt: TGCGCCAGCTGGGCGGCATGGAACACTGAAGCTTTCTTT; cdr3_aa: CASWAAWNTEAFF
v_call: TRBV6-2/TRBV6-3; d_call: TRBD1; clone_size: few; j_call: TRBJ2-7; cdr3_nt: TGTGCCAGCAGCACCGGACAGGGCCGAACCTACGAGCAGTACTTC; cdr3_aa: CASSTGQGRTYEQYF
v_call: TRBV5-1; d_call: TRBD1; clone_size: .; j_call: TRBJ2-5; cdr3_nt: TGCGCCAGCAGCCGGGACAGGCCAGAAGAGACCCAGTACTTC; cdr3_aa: CASSRDRPEETQYF
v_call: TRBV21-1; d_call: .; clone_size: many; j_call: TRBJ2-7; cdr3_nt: TGTGCCAGCAGCTATAGTGGGGACGCACCGACCCCGGAGCTGTACTTC; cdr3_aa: CASSYSGDAPTPELYF
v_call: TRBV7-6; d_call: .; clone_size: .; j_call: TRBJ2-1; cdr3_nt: TGTGCCAGCAGCTTATTTGGGCATAGCGGAGGGACGGATGAGCAGTTCTTC; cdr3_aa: CASSLFGHSGGTDEQFF
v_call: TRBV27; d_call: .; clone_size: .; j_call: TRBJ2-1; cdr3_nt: TGTGCCAGCAGTTTGTGGGGGGCAGCCTACATTGAGCAGTTCTTC; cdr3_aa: CASSLWGAAYIEQFF
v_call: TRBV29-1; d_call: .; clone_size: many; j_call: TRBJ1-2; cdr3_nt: TGCAGCGTTATAAGGGCGGATGGCTACACCTTC; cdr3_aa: CSVIRADGYTF
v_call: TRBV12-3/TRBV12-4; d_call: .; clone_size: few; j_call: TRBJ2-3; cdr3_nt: TGTGCCAGCATTTTAAGTGTGGGGGGCTCTCTGTATTTT; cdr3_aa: CASILSVGGSLYF
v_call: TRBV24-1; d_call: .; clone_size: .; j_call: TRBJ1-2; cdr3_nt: TGTGCCACCAGTGACTCGGGAGCTAACTATGGCTACACCTTC; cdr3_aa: CATSDSGANYGYTF
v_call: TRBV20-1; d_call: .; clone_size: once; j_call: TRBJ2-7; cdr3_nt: TGCAGTGCAGCCCCCCCGGGGCCCCGCTACGAGCAGTACTTC; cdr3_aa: CSAAPPGPRYEQYF
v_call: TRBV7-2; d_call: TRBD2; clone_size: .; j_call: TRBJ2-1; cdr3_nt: TGTGCCAGCGGACTAGCGGGGGGCGTCTACAATGAGCAGTTCTTC; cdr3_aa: CASGLAGGVYNEQFF
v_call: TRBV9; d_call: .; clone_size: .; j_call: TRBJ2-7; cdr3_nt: TGTGCCAGCAGCGTAGTAGGGTCAAGCGAGCAGTACTTC; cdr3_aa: CASSVVGSSEQYF
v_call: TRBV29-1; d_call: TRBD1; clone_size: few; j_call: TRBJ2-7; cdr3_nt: TGCAGCGTTGTTTTCCCATTGGGACAGGGGATTCACGAGCAGTACTTC; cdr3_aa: CSVVFPLGQGIHEQYF
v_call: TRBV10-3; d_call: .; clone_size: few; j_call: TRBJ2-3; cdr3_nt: TGTGCCATCAGCCCAGGGGGGGGTGTGAGCACAGATACGCAGTATTTT; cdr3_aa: CAISPGGGVSTDTQYF
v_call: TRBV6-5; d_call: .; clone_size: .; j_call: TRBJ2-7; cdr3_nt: TGTGCCAGCAGTTATAACCCCGGCTACGAGCAGTACTTC; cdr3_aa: CASSYNPGYEQYF
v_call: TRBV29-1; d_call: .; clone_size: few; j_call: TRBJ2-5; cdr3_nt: TGCAGCGTTGAACGGCAGTATGAAGGGGAGACCCAGTACTTC; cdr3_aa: CSVERQYEGETQYF
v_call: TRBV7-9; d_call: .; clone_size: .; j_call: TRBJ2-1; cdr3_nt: TGTGCCAGCAGCCCAAAGACCTACTACAGTGAGCAGTTCTTC; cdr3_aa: CASSPKTYYSEQFF
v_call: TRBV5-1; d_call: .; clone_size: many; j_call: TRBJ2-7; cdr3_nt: TGCGCCAGCAGCTTTTCGGGGCTTCCCTACGAGCAGTACTTC; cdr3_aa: CASSFSGLPYEQYF
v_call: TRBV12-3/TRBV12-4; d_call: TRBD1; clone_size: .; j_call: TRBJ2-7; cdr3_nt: TGTGCCAGCAGTGGGACAGGGAAATGGATTACCTACGAGCAGTACTTC; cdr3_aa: CASSGTGKWITYEQYF
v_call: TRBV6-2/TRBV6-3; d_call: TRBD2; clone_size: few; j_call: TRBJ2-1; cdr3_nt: TGTGCCAGCAGCTCTGATCTAGCGGGAGGGTCCAATGAGCAGTTCTTC; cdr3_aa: CASSSDLAGGSNEQFF
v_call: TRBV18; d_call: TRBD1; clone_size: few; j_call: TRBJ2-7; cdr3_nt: TGTGCCAGCTCACCACAAGGGACAGGGGGTTCCTACGAGCAGTACTTC; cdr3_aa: CASSPQGTGGSYEQYF
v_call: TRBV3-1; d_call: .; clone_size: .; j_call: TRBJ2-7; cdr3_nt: TGTGCCAGCAGCTCGACGTTCTACGAGCAGTACTTC; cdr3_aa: CASSSTFYEQYF
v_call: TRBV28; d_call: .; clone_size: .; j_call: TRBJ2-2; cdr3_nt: TGTGCCAGCAGACCCGACGGCGGGGAGCTGTTTTTT; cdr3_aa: CASRPDGGELFF
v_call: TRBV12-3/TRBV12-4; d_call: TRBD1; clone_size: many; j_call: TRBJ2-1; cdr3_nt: TGTGCCAGCACCCCCCCGGGACAGGGGGATGAGCAGTTCTTC; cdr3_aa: CASTPPGQGDEQFF
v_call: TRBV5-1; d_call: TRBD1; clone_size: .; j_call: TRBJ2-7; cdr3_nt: TGCGCCAGCAGCCGTCCGGGACAGGGCTCCTACGAGCAGTACTTC; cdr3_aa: CASSRPGQGSYEQYF
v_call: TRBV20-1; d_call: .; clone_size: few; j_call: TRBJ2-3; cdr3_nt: TGCAGTGCTAGAGGCAAGGTGGGGGGCACAGATACGCAGTATTTT; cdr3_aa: CSARGKVGGTDTQYF
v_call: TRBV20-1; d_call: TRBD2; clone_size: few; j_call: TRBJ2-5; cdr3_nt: TGCAGTGCCGAGAAGCGGGGCCAAGAGACCCAGTACTTC; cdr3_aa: CSAEKRGQETQYF
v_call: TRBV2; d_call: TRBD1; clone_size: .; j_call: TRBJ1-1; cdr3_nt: TGTGCCAGCAGGGCCGGGACAGGGAATGAAGCTTTCTTT; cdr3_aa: CASRAGTGNEAFF
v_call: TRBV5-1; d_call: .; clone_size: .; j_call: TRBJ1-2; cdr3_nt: TGCGCCAGCAGCTTGTTAGCCGGGGTCGACGGCTACACCTTC; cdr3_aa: CASSLLAGVDGYTF
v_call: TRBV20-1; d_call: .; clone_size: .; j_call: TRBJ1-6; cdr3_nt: TGCAGTGCCCTTTCAGGGAATTCACCCCTCCACTTT; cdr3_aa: CSALSGNSPLHF
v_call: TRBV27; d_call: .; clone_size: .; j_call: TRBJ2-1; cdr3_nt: TGTGCCAGCAGGGTGGGGAACTACAATGAGCAGTTCTTC; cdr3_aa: CASRVGNYNEQFF
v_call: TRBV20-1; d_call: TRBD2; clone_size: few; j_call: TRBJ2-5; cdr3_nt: TGCAGTGCTCGAGCGGGGTCCTACCAAGAGACCCAGTACTTC; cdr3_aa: CSARAGSYQETQYF
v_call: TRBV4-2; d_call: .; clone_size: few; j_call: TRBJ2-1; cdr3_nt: TGTGCCAGCAGCCAAGATGGCGGCAATGAGCAGTTCTTC; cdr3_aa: CASSQDGGNEQFF
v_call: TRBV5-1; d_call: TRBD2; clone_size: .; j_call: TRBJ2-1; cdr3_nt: TGCGCCAGCAGGCGGGAGTATGAGCAGTTCTTC; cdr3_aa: CASRREYEQFF
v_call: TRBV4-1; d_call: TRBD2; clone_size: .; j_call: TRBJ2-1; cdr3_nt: TGCGCCAGCAGCCAAGGTAGGGGACTAGCGGGATATGAGCAGTTCTTC; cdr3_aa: CASSQGRGLAGYEQFF
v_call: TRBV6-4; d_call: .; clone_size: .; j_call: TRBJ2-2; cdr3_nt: TGTGCCAGTGGGGCCGGGTCCGGGGAGCTGTTTTTT; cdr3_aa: CASGAGSGELFF
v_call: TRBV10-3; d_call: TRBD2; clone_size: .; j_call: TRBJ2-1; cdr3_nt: TGTGCCATCAGTGACGGCGCGGGGGGGCCCCCGCACAATGAGCAGTTCTTC; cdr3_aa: CAISDGAGGPPHNEQFF
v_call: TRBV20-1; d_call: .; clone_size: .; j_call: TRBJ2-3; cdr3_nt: TGCAGTGCGAAAACGTGGGGCAGGGGAACAGATACGCAGTATTTT; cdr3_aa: CSAKTWGRGTDTQYF
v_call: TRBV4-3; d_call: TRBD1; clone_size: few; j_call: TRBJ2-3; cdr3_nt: TGCGCCAGCAGCCCCGGGGACAGGGGGGGCGGCACAGATACGCAGTATTTT; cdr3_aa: CASSPGDRGGGTDTQYF
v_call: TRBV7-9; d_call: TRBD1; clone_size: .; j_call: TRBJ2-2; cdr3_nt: TGTGCCAGCAGCTTAATCCGGAAGGGGGCTAGGACCGGGGAGCTGTTTTTT; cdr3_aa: CASSLIRKGARTGELFF
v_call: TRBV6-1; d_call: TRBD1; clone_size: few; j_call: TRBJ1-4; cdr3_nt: TGTGCCAGCAGCCCTGGACAGGTTGATGAAAAACTGTTTTTT; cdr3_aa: CASSPGQVDEKLFF
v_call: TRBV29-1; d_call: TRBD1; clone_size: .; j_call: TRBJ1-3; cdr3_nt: TGCAGCGTTGAAGTGGACAGGGCGCGCCGAAACACCATATATTTT; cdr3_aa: CSVEVDRARRNTIYF
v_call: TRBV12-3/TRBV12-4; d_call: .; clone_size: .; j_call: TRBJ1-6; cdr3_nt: TGTGCCAGTACCCGGCCCGGAGCACCCCTCCACTTT; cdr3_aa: CASTRPGAPLHF
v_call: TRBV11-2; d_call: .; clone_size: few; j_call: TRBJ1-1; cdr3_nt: TGTGCCAGCAGCTCAAGCTGGGCGCGAACTGAAGCTTTCTTT; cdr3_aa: CASSSSWARTEAFF
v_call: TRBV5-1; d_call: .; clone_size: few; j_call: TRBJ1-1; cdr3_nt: TGCGCCAGCACACCACCGGGACACCAGAACACTGAAGCTTTCTTT; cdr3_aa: CASTPPGHQNTEAFF
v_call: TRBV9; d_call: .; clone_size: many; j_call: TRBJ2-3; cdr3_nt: TGTGCCAGCAGCGTAGTGGGCTTTACAGATACGCAGTATTTT; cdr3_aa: CASSVVGFTDTQYF
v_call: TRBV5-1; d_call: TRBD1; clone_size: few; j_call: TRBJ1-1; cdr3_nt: TGCGCCAGCACCAAAAGACAGGGGGAGAACACTGAAGCTTTCTTT; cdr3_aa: CASTKRQGENTEAFF
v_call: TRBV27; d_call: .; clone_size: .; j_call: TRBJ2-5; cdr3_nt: TGTGCCAGCAAGCAAGCGTTGGGGGAGACCCAGTACTTC; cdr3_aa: CASKQALGETQYF
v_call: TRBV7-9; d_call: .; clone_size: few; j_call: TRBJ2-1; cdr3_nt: TGTGCCAGCAGCGTACAGGGAGGGGGCTACAATGAGCAGTTCTTC; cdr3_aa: CASSVQGGGYNEQFF
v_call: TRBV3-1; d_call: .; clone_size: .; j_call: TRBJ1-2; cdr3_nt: TGTGCCAGCAGCCAAGAAGTCGGGTCCTATGGCTACACCTTC; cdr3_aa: CASSQEVGSYGYTF
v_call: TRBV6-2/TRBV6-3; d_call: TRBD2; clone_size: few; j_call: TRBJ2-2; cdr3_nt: TGTGCCAGCTCAGCGGGAGGGCTTAGCACCGGGGAGCTGTTTTTT; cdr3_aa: CASSAGGLSTGELFF
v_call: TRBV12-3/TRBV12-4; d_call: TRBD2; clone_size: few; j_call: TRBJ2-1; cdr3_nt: TGTGCCAGTTCTAAAAGGACTAGCGGGGGGAATGAGCAGTTCTTC; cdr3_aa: CASSKRTSGGNEQFF
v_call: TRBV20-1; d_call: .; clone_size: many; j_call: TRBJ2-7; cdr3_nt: TGCAGTGCCCCGGGAGAAAGCACCTACGAGCAGTACTTC; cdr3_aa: CSAPGESTYEQYF
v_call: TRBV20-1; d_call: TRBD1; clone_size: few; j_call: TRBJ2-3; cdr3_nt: TGCAGTGTAATAGACAGGGGTTGGACAGATACGCAGTATTTT; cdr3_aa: CSVIDRGWTDTQYF
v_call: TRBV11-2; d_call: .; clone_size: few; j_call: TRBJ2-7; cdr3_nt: TGTGCCAGCAGCTTTAGCAGTAACGAGTACTACGAGCAGTACTTC; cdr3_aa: CASSFSSNEYYEQYF
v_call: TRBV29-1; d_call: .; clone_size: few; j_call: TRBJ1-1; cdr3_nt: TGCAGCGTTCCCGACCAAACAACTGAAGCTTTCTTT; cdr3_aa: CSVPDQTTEAFF
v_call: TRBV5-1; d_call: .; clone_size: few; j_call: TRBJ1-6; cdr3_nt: TGCGCCAGCATGAGAGGGCCCGATTCACCCCTCCACTTT; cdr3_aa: CASMRGPDSPLHF